This T cell receptor (beta chain) emerged from a study of blood T cell repertoires in COVID-19. The overall study: From the United States, Italy and Spain came samples of acute and convalescent COVID-19.

The V end lost 2 bases, the J end lost 0 bases, and 11 bases lay between the germline ends. Looked up from germline, CDR1 is SGHDT and CDR2 is YYEEEE. This CDR3 has 15 amino acids. As originally analysed: How many nucleated cells were present was estimated from reference gene primer amplification. Assay: immunoSEQ multiplex PCR; the TCRdb copy retains only in-frame clones and omits some. The V and J calls and clone size are taken from that table; D and trimming were inferred from the DNA. The data show just over 250,000 clones, with 75% to 90% seen just once and 10% held by the top ten. This receptor was taken from a woman in her seventies with COVID-19, enrolled during active disease. Sequenced material: peripheral blood. The chain employs TRBV5-6 and TRBJ1-2, with no clear D. The CDR3 bases are TGTGCCAGCAGCTTCGGACTTTTAGCTAACTATGGCTACACCTTC. Amino acids: CASSFGLLANYGYTF.